This T cell receptor beta chain was identified in a study of human thymus T cells. Deletions cut 2 bases from V and 9 bases from J, with 14 bases between. This CDR3 has 14 amino acids. Germline lookup yields CDR1 SNHLY and CDR2 FYNNEI. Assay used: immunoSEQ multiplex PCR; TCRdb lists only in-frame clones, some missing. The sample gives some 44,000 clones, around 93% of which show up once; around 0.2% is in the top ten. Donors were healthy Finnish infants having corrective surgery for congenital heart defects. Genomic DNA was extracted from every available blood leukocyte. The sequenced material came from blood. V is TRBV2 and J is TRBJ2-1; D call uncertain. The source is a girl under three years old with a congenital heart defect but otherwise immunologically healthy. CDR3 in amino acids: CASSELAEIVEQFF. CDR3 DNA: TGTGCCAGCAGTGAATTGGCAGAAATTGTTGAGCAGTTCTTC.